This paragraph covers one T cell receptor beta chain sequence. Treatment here: preoperative locoregional IRX-2 cytokine immunotherapy. This phase Ib study tested locoregional IRX-2 cytokine immunotherapy given before surgery. The data stem from a study of preoperative IRX-2 immunotherapy in early breast cancer. Some clones are missing from TCRdb's copy, which holds only in-frame ones; the method was immunoSEQ multiplex PCR. The table has 2,900 or so clones, under 85% seen once. Germline CDR1 reads MNHGY; CDR2 reads SAAAGT. This CDR3 is built from 13 residues. The V end was cut by 6 bases, the J end by 2 bases, with 8 bases between.

The source is a human donor with breast cancer. This material consisted of tumor tissue, taken after IRX-2 immunotherapy. This sequence joins TRBV6-8 and TRBJ1-3; D is ambiguous. The CDR3 region has the DNA TGTGCCAGCAGGGGTCGCACTGGAAACACCATATATTTT. The encoded protein is CASRGRTGNTIYF.